The 3 T cell receptor beta chains below come from one sample, sequenced in a study of T cell changes during pregnancy in multiple sclerosis. The assay was immunoSEQ multiplex PCR, and TCRdb's table has in-frame clones only and misses some. In the table there are roughly 80,000 clones, under 95% of which are singletons. This specimen consisted of peripheral blood, obtained before pregnancy. These receptors were obtained from a female donor with multiple sclerosis, enrolled in a pregnancy study.

This chain uses TRBV7-9 with TRBJ2-3, with D maybe TRBD1 (7 bases). CDR3 length: 15 amino acids. The germline V gene encodes CDR1 SEHNR and CDR2 FQNEAQ (reference sequence). Trimming shortened V by 4 bases and J by 2 bases, and 13 bases separated the two germline ends. This CDR3 is CASSSGQDYTDTQYF. The CDR3 nucleotides are TGTGCCAGCAGCTCAGGACAGGACTACACAGATACGCAGTATTTT.

The J gene is TRBJ1-2, the V gene TRBV20-1; D is ambiguous. CDR1 and CDR2 from the germline V gene are DFQATT and SNEGSKA (reference sequence). V lost 5 bases, J lost 5 bases, and 6 bases lay in between. The CDR3 covers 10 residues. For the CDR3, the DNA is TGCAGTGCTCGTTCTTATGGCTACACCTTC. It specifies CSARSYGYTF.

The CDR3 DNA follows: TGTGCCAGCAGGGACAGCCCTGTGGGCTCTGAAGCTTTCTTT. Its translation is CASRDSPVGSEAFF. This chain joins TRBV2 and TRBJ1-1, with D possibly TRBD1 on 6 matching bases. The V and J ends lost 6 bases and 6 bases respectively, with 17 bases between them. This CDR3 comprises 14 residues. CDR1 is SNHLY and CDR2 is FYNNEI in the germline V gene.